This TCR beta chain was found in a study of blood T cell repertoires in COVID-19. Study information: Researchers got acute and convalescent COVID-19 samples from the United States, Italy and Spain. PBMCs, B-cell-depleted T cells, or T cells provided the cDNA or gDNA that made up the material.

Germline CDR1 reads KGHSH; CDR2 reads LQKENI. This CDR3 has 13 residues. V dropped 2 bases and J dropped 4 bases, with 8 bases sitting between them. In the original processing: Estimation of nucleated cell counts was performed using reference gene primer amplification. Here immunoSEQ multiplex PCR was the method, and the copy in TCRdb shows in-frame clones only, minus some. V and J calls and clone size come straight from that table; D and trimming were deduced from the DNA. The sample has 30,000 to 35,000 clones; 88% are singletons. The sequence derives from an older woman with active COVID-19. J is TRBJ2-5 and V is TRBV18, with D perhaps TRBD2 (5 bases). The sample consisted of peripheral blood. The CDR3 DNA reads TGTGCCAGCTCACCATCGGGGTCAGAGACCCAGTACTTC. Its protein is CASSPSGSETQYF.